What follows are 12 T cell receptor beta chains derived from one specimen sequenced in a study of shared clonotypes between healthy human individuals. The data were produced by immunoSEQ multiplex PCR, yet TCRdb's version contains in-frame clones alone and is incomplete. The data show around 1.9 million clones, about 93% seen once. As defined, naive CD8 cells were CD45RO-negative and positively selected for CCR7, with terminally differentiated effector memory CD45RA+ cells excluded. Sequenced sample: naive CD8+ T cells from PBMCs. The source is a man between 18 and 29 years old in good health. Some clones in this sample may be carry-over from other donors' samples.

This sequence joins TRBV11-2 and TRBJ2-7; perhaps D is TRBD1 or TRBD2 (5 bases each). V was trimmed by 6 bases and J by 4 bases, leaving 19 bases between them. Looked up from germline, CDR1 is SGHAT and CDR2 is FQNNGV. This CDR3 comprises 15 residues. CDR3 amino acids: CASRPFGTSLYEQYF. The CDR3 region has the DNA TGTGCCAGCAGGCCATTCGGGACCTCCCTTTACGAGCAGTACTTC.

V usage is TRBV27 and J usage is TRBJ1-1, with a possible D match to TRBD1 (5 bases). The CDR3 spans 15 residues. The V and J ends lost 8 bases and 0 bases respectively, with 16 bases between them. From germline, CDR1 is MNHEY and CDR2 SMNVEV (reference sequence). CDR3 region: CASVSPGRLNTEAFF. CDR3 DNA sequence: TGTGCCAGCGTCTCACCGGGACGGTTGAACACTGAAGCTTTCTTT.

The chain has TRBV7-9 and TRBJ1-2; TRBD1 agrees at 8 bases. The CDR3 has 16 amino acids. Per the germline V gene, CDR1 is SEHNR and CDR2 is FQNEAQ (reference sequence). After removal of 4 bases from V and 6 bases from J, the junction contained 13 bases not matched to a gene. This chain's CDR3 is CASSSPGQDLTHGYTF. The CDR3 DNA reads TGTGCCAGCAGCTCCCCGGGACAGGACCTCACGCATGGCTACACCTTC.

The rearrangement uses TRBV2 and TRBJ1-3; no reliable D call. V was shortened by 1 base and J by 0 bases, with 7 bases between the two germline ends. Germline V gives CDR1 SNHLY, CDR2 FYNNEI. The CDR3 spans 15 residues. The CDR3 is CASSEGGYSGNTIYF. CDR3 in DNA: TGTGCCAGCAGTGAAGGAGGTTACTCTGGAAACACCATATATTTT.

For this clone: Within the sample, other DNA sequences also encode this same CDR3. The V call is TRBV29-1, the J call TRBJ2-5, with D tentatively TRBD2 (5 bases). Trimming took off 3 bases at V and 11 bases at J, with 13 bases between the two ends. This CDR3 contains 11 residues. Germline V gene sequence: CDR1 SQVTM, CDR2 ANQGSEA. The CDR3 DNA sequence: TGCAGCGTTGAGGATGGAAGGGAGCAGTACTTC. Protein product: CSVEDGREQYF.

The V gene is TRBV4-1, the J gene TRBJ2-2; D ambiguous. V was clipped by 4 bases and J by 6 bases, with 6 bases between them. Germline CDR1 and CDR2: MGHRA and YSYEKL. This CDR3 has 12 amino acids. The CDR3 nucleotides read TGCGCCAGCAGCCGTCTGTCCGGGGAGCTGTTTTTT. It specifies CASSRLSGELFF.

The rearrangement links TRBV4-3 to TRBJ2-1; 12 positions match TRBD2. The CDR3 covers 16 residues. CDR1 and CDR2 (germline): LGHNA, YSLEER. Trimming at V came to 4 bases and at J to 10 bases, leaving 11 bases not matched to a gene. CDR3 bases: TGCGCCAGCAGCCCCCTAAAGACTAGCGGGAGCGTAGAGCAGTTCTTC. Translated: CASSPLKTSGSVEQFF.

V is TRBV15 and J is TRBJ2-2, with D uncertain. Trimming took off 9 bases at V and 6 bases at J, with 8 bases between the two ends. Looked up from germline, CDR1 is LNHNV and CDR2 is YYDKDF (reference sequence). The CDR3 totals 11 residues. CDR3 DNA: TGTGCCACAAGCTCGGCCGGGGAGCTGTTTTTT. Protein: CATSSAGELFF.

The CDR3 protein is CASSQPTRLNTEAFF. The CDR3 nucleotides are TGTGCCAGCAGTCAACCGACAAGGCTGAACACTGAAGCTTTCTTT. This chain connects TRBV7-9 to TRBJ1-1; D is uncertain. V lost 6 bases and J lost 0, with 14 bases in between. The germline V gene encodes CDR1 SEHNR and CDR2 FQNEAQ (reference sequence). The CDR3 sequence is 15 residues long.

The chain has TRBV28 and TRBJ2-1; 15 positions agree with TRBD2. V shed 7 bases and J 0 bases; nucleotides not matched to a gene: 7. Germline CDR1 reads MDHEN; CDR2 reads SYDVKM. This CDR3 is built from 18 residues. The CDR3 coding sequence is TGTGCCAGCAATCTGGGACTAGCGGGAGGCGTCTCCTACAATGAGCAGTTCTTC. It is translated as CASNLGLAGGVSYNEQFF.

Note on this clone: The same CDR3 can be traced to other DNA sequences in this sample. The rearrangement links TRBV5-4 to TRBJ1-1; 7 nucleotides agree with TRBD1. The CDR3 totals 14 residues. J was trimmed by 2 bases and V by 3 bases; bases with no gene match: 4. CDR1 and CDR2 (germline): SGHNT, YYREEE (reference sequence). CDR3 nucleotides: TGTGCCAGCAGCTCCGACAGGGCTAACACTGAAGCTTTCTTT. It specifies CASSSDRANTEAFF.

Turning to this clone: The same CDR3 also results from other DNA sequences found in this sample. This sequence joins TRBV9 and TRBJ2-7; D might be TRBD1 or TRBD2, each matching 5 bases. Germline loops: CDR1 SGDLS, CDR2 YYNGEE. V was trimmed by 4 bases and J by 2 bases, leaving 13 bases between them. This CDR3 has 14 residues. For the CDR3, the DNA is TGTGCCAGCAGCTTGTCCGGGACCCCCTACGAGCAGTACTTC. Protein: CASSLSGTPYEQYF.